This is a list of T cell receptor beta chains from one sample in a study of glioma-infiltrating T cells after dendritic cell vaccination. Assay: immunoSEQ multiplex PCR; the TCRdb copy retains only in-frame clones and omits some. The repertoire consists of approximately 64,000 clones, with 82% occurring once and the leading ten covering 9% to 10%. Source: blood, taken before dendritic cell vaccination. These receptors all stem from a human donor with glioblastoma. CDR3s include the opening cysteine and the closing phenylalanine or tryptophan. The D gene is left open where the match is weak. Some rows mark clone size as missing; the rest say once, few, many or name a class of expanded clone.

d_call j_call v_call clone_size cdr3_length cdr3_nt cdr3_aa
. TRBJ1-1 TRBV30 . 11 TGTGCCTGGAGTTCCTCGGGGGGAGCTTTCTTT CAWSSSGGAFF
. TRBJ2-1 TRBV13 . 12 TGTGCCAGCAGCCAAGCGCGGGATCAGCAGTTCTTC CASSQARDQQFF
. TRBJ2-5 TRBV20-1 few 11 TGCAGTGCTAGTCGTGTCGAGACCCAGTACTTC CSASRVETQYF
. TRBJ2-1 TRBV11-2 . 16 TGTGCCAGCAGCTTAGGAGGCCAGGGGACAAACAATGAGCAGTTCTTC CASSLGGQGTNNEQFF
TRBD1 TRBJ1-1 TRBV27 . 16 TGTGCCAGCAGTTTCAATCCGGACAGGATGAACACTGAAGCTTTCTTT CASSFNPDRMNTEAFF
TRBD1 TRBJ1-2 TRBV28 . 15 TGTGCCAGCAGTTTACTGAGGGGGCTTGGCTATGGCTACACCTTC CASSLLRGLGYGYTF
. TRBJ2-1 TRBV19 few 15 TGTGCCAGTAGTATCGGCGGTTTGGTCCACAATGAGCAGTTCTTC CASSIGGLVHNEQFF
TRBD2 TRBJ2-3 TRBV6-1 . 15 TGTGCCAGCAGTGGACTAGCGGGTAGCACAGATACGCAGTATTTT CASSGLAGSTDTQYF
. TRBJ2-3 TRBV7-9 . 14 TGTGCCAGCAGCTTGCTAGAGGGCCCAGATACGCAGTATTTT CASSLLEGPDTQYF
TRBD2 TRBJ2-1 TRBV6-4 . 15 TGTGCCAGCAGTGACGGCGGGGGGCCCACCAATGAGCAGTTCTTC CASSDGGGPTNEQFF
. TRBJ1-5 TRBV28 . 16 TGTGCCAGCAGTCCGCCACGCCATGGGAGGGATCAGCCCCAGCATTTT CASSPPRHGRDQPQHF
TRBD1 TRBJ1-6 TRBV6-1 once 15 TGTGCCAGCAGTGACTTTCCGGGACAGGGGTCACCCCTCCACTTT CASSDFPGQGSPLHF
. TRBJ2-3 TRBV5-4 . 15 TGTGCCACTACGCCCGACGGGGGTAGAACAGATACGCAGTATTTT CATTPDGGRTDTQYF
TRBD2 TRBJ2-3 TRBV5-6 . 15 TGTGCCAGCAGCCTTAGCGGGGGTTCTACAGATACGCAGTATTTT CASSLSGGSTDTQYF
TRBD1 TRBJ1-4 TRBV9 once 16 TGTGCCAGCAGCGTAGCGGGACAGAACTTAGGTGAAAAACTGTTTTTT CASSVAGQNLGEKLFF
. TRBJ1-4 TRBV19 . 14 TGTGCCAGTAGTATGAGTTTTACTAATGAAAAACTGTTTTTT CASSMSFTNEKLFF
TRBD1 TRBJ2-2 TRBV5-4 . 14 TGTGCCAGCAGCCGCGACAGGGGAAGCGGGGAGCTGTTTTTT CASSRDRGSGELFF
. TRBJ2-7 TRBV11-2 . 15 TGTGCCAGCAGCGTACTAGTCGGGGTCTCCTACGAGCAGTACTTC CASSVLVGVSYEQYF
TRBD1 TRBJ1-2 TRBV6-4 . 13 TGTGCCAGCAGTGACGAGGGGGCTTATGGCTACACCTTC CASSDEGAYGYTF
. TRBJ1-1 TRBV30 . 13 TGTGCCTGGAGGGGACATATGAACACTGAAGCTTTCTTT CAWRGHMNTEAFF
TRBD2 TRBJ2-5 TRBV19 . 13 TGTGCCAGCAGCGGGGGTCGGCAAGAGACCCAGTACTTC CASSGGRQETQYF
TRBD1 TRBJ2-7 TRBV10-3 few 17 TGTGCCATCAGTCCGAGGGGCTCCGGGACAGGGGCCCACGAGCAGTACTTC CAISPRGSGTGAHEQYF
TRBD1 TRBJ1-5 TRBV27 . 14 TGTGCCAGCAGTGGACAGGGGGGGGGTCAGCCCCAGCATTTT CASSGQGGGQPQHF
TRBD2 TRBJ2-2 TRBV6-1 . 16 TGTGCCAGCAGTGAGCGGGTAGCGGGGGACACCGGGGAGCTGTTTTTT CASSERVAGDTGELFF
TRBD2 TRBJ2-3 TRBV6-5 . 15 TGTGCCAGCGGCGCGGGGGGCGGGGGCACAGATACGCAGTATTTT CASGAGGGGTDTQYF
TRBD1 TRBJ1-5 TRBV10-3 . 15 TGTGCCATTGGACAGGGGGAATTGGGCAATCAGCCCCAGCATTTT CAIGQGELGNQPQHF